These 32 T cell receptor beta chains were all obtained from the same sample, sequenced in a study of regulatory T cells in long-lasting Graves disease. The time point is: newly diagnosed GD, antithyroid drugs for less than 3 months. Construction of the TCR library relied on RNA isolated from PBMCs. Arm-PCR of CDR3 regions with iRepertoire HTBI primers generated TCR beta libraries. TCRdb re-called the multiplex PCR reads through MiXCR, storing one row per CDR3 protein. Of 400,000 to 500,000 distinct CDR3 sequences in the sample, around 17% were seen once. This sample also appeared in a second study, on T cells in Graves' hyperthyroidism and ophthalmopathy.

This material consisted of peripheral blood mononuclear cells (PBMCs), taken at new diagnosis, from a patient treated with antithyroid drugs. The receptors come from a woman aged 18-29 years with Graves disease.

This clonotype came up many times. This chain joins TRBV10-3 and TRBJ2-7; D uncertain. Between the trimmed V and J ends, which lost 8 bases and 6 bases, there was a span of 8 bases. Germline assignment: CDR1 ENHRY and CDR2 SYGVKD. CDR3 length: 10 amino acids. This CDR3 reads CAIGLVEQYF. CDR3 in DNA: TGTGCCATCGGGCTAGTCGAGCAGTACTTC.

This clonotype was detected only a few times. CDR3 amino acids: CASTTGVQRLEAFF. CDR3 nucleotides: TGCGCCAGCACAACAGGGGTCCAGCGTCTTGAAGCTTTCTTT. The chain links TRBV10-1 to TRBJ1-1, with 7 bases that match TRBD1. Germline V CDR1 and CDR2: WNHNN, SYGVQD (reference sequence). The V segment lost 7 bases and the J segment 7 bases; nucleotides outside the gene matches: 12. The CDR3 has 14 amino acids.

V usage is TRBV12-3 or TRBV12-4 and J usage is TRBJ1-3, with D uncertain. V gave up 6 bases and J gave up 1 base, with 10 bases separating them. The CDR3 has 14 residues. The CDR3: CASRAEESGNTIYF. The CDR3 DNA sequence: TGTGCCAGCAGAGCCGAGGAGTCTGGAAACACCATATATTTT.

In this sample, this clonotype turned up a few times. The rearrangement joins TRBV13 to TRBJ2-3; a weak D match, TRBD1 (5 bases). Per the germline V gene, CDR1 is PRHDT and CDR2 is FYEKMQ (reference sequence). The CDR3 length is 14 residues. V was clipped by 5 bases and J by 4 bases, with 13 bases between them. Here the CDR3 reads CASSPETRADTQYF. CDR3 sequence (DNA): TGTGCCAGCAGCCCGGAGACCAGGGCAGATACGCAGTATTTT. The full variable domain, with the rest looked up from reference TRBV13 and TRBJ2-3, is AAGVIQSPRHLIKEKRETATLKCYPIPRHDTVYWYQQGPGQDPQFLISFYEKMQSDKGSIPDRFSAQQFSDYHSELNMSSLELGDSALYFCASSPETRADTQYFGPGTRLTVL.

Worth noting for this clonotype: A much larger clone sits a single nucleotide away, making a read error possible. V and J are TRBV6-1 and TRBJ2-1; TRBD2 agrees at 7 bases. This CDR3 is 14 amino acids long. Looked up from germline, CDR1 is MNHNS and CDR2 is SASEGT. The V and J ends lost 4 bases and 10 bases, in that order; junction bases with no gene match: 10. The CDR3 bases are TGTGCCAGCAGTGCCGGGACTACTTCCTACGAGCAGTTCTTC. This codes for CASSAGTTSYEQFF.

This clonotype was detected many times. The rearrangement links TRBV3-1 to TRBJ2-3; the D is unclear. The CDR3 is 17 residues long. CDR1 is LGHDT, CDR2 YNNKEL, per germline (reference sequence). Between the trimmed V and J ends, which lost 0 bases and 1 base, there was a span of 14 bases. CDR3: CASSQDPLGWRTDTQYF. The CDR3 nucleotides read TGTGCCAGCAGCCAAGATCCCCTGGGCTGGCGCACAGATACGCAGTATTTT.

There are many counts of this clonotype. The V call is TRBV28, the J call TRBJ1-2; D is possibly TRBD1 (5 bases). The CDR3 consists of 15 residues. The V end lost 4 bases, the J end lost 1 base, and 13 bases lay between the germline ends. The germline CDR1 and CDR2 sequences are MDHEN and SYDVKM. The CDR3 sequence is CASSWDDSLNYGYTF. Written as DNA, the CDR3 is TGTGCCAGCAGTTGGGACGACAGCCTTAACTATGGCTACACCTTC.

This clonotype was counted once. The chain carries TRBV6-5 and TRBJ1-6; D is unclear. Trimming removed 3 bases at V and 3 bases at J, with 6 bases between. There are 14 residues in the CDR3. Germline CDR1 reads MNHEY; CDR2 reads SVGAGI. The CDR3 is CASSYSLYNSPLHF. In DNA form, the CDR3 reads TGTGCCAGCAGTTATTCCCTCTATAATTCACCCCTCCACTTT.

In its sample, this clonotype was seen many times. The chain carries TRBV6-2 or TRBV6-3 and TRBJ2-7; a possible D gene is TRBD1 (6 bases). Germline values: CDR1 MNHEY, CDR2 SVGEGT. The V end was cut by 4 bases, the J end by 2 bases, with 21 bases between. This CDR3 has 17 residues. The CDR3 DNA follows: TGTGCCAGCAGTTCCCTAGCAGGGGCATACAAGACCTACGAGCAGTACTTC. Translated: CASSSLAGAYKTYEQYF.

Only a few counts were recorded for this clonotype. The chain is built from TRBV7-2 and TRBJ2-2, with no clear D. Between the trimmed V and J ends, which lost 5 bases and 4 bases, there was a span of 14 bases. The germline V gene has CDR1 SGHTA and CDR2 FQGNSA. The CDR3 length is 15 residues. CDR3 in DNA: TGTGCCAGCAGCAGAGACCCAAGGCGCACCGGGGAGCTGTTTTTT. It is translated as CASSRDPRRTGELFF.

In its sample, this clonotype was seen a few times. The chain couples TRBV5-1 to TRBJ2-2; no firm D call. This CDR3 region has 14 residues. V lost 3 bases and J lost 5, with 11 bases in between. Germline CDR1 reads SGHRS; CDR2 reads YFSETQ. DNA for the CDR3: TGCGCCAGCAGCTCCACCTCAACGACCGGGGAGCTGTTTTTT. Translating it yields CASSSTSTTGELFF.

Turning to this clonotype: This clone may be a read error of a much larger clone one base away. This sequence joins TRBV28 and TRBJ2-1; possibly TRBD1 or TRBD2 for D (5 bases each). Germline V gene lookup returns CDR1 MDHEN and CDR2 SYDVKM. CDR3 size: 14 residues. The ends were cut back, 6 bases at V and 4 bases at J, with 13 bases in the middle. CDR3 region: CASSAGAVYNEQFF. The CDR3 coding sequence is TGTGCCAGCAGCGCCGGGGCAGTTTACAATGAGCAGTTCTTC.

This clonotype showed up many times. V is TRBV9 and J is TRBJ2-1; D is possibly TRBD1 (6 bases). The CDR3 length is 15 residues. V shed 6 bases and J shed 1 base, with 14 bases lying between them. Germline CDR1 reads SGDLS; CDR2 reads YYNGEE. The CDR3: CASTPSRGSYNEQFF. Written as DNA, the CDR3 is TGTGCCAGCACCCCCTCCAGGGGATCCTACAATGAGCAGTTCTTC.

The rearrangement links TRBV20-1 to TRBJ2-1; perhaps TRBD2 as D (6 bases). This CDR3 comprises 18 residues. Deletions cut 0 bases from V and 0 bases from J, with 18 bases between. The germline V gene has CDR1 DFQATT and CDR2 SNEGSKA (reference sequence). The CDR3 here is CSARDGGTSLGSYNEQFF. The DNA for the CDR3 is TGCAGTGCTAGAGACGGGGGTACTAGCCTTGGCTCCTACAATGAGCAGTTCTTC.

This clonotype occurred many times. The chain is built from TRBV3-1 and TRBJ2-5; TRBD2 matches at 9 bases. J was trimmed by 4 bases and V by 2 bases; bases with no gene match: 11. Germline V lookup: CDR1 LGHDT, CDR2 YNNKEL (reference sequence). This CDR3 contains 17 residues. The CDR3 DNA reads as TGTGCCAGCAGCCAACGGGTTGGTAGCGGGAGTCGAGAGACCCAGTACTTC. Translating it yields CASSQRVGSGSRETQYF.

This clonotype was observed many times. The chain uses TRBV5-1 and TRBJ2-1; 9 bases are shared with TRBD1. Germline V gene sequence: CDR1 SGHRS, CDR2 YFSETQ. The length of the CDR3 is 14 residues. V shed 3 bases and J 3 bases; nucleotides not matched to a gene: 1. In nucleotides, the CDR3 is TGCGCCAGCAGCTCGGGACAGGGCTACAATGAGCAGTTCTTC. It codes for CASSSGQGYNEQFF. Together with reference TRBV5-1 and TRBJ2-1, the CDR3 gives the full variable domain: KAGVTQTPRYLIKTRGQQVTLSCSPISGHRSVSWYQQTPGQGLQFLFEYFSETQRNKGNFPGRFSGRQFSNSRSEMNVSTLELGDSALYLCASSSGQGYNEQFFGPGTRLTVL.

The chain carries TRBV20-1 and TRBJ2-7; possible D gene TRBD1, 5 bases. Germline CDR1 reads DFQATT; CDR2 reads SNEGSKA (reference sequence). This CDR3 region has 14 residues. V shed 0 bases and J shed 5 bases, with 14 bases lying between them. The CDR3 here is CSARDFRVGNEQYF. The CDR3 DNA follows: TGCAGTGCTAGAGATTTCAGGGTAGGCAACGAGCAGTACTTC.

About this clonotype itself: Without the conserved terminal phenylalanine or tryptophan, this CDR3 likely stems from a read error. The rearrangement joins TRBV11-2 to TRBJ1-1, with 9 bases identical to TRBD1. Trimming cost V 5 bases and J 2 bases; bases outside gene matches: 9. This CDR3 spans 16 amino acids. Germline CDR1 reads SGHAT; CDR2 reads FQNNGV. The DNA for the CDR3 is TGTGCCAGCAGCCTGCCACAGGGGGCTCGTAACACTGAAGCTTTCTCT. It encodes CASSLPQGARNTEAFS.

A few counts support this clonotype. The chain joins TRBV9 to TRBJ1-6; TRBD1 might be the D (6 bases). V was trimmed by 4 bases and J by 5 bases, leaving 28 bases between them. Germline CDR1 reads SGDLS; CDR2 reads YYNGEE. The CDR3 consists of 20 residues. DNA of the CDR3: TGTGCCAGCAGCCGCTACGATTTAACAGGGATGGGAGTAGATAATTCACCCCTCCACTTT. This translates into CASSRYDLTGMGVDNSPLHF.

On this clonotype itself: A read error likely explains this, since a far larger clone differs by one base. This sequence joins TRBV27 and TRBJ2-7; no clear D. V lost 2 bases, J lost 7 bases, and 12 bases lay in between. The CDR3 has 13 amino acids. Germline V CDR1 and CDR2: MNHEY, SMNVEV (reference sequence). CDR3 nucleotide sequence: TGTGCCAGCAGTTTAAGGCCCTACAATGAGCAGTACTTC. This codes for CASSLRPYNEQYF.

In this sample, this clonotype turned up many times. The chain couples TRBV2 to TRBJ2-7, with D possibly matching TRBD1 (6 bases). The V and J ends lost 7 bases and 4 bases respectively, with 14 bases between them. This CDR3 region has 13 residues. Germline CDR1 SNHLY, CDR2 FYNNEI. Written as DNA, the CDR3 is TGTGCCAGCACCCGGGACATCTCTTACGAGCAGTACTTC. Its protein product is CASTRDISYEQYF. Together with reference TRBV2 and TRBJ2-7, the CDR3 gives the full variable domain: EPEVTQTPSHQVTQMGQEVILRCVPISNHLYFYWYRQILGQKVEFLVSFYNNEISEKSEIFDDQFSVERPDGSNFTLKIRSTKLEDSAMYFCASTRDISYEQYFGPGTRLTVT.

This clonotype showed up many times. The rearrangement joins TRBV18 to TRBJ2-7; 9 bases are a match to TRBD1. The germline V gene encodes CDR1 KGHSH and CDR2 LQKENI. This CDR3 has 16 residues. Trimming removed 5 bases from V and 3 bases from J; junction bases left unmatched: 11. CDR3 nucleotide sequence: TGTGCCAGCTCAGTGAAACAGGGGGCCGCGAACTACGAGCAGTACTTC. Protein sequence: CASSVKQGAANYEQYF.

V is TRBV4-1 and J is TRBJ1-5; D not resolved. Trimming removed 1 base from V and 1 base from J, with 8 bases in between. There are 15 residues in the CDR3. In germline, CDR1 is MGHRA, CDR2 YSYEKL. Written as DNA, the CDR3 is TGCGCCAGCAGCCAAGCTCGGGCCAGCAATCAGCCCCAGCATTTT. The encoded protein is CASSQARASNQPQHF.

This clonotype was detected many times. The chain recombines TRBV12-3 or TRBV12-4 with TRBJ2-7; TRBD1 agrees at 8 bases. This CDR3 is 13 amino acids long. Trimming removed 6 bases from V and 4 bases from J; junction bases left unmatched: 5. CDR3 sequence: CASRRTGWYEQYF. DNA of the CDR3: TGTGCCAGCAGAAGGACAGGGTGGTACGAGCAGTACTTC.

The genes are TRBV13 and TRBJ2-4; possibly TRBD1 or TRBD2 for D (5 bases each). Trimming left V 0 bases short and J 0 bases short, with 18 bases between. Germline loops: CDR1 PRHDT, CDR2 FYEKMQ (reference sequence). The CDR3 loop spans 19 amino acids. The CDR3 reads CASSLGGGGHNLAKNIQYF. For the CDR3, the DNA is TGTGCCAGCAGCTTAGGAGGTGGAGGACATAACCTAGCCAAAAACATTCAGTACTTC.

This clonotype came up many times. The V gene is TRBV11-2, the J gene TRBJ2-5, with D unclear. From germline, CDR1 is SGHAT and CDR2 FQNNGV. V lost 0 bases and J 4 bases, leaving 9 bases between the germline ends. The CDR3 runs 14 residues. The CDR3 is CASSLDALAETQYF. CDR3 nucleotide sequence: TGTGCCAGCAGCTTAGATGCCCTTGCAGAGACCCAGTACTTC.

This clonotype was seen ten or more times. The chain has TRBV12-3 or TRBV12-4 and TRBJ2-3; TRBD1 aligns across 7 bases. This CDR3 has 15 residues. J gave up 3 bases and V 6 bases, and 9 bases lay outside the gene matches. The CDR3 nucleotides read TGTGCCAGCAGCCCGCAGGGGGTATGGACAGATACGCAGTATTTT. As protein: CASSPQGVWTDTQYF.

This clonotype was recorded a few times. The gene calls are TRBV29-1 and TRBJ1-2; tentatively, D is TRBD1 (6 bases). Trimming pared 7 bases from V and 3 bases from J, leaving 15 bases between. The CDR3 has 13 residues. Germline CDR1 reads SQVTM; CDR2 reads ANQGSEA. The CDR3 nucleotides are TGCAGCGGAGCCCAGGGGATCGACTATGGCTACACCTTC. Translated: CSGAQGIDYGYTF.

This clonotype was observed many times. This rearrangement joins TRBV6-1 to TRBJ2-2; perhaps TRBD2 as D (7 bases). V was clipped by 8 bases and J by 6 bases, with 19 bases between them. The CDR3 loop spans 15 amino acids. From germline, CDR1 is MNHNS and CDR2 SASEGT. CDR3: CASGGWGGDAGELFF. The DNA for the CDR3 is TGTGCCAGCGGGGGTTGGGGGGGCGACGCCGGGGAGCTGTTTTTT.

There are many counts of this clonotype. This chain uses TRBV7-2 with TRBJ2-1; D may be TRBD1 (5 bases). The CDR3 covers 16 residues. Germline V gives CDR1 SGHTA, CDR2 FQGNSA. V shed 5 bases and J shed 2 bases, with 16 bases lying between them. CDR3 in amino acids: CASSRRQGITYNEQFF. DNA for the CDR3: TGTGCCAGCAGCCGGCGTCAGGGTATAACCTACAATGAGCAGTTCTTC.

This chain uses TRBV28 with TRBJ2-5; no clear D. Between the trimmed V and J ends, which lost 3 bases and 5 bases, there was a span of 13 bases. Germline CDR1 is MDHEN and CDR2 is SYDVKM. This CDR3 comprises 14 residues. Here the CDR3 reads CASSLGPEGETQYF. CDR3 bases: TGTGCCAGCAGTTTGGGCCCCGAAGGGGAGACCCAGTACTTC.

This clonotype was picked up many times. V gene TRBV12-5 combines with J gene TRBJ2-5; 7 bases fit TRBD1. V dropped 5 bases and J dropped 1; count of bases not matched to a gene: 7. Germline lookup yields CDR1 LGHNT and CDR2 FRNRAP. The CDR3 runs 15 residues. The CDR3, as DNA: TGTGCTAGTGGTCTCGGACAGGCCCCCCAAGAGACCCAGTACTTC. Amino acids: CASGLGQAPQETQYF.